What follows are 17 T cell receptor beta chains derived from one specimen sequenced in a study of T-cell reconstitution after alpha-beta-depleted transplantation in children. A library of TCRbeta sequences, prepared with unique molecular identifiers, was generated. TCRdb analysed the PCR reads with MiXCR anew, one entry per CDR3 protein. Of nearly 250,000 distinct CDR3 sequences in the sample, around 7.8% were seen once. Sequencing used PBMCs, mostly from graft donor cells, obtained 180 days after TCRalphabeta/CD19-depleted stem cell transplant. The receptors here all came from a male patient younger than 18 who had a stem cell transplant for acute lymphoblastic leukemia, so the T cells may come from the graft donor.

This rearrangement joins TRBV5-6 to TRBJ2-7; D is possibly TRBD1 or TRBD2 (5 bases each). V dropped 4 bases and J dropped 2 bases, with 16 bases sitting between them. CDR1 is SGHDT and CDR2 is YYEEEE in the germline V gene. The CDR3 loop spans 15 amino acids. In nucleotides, the CDR3 is TGTGCCAGCAGCGGGGACCCCCTAGGCACCTACGAGCAGTACTTC. This gives the protein CASSGDPLGTYEQYF.

The chain links TRBV7-2 to TRBJ2-4, with 8 bases aligning to TRBD1. CDR3 length: 16 residues. Per germline, CDR1 SGHTA and CDR2 FQGNSA. V trimming: 5 bases; J trimming: 0 bases; junction bases outside the gene matches: 6. DNA of the CDR3: TGTGCCAGCAGCACCACAGGGGGACTAGCCAAAAACATTCAGTACTTC. Translated: CASSTTGGLAKNIQYF.

This clonotype was seen many times. V gene TRBV7-3 combines with J gene TRBJ2-1, with 14 bases lining up with TRBD2. Trimming at V came to 0 bases and at J to 0 bases, leaving 10 bases not matched to a gene. Germline CDR1 and CDR2: SGHTA and FQGTGA. The CDR3 is 21 residues long. DNA for the CDR3: TGTGCCAGCAGCTTAACCCCAGGGACTAGCGGGAGTCTTAGCTCCTACAATGAGCAGTTCTTC. Protein: CASSLTPGTSGSLSSYNEQFF.

A note on this clonotype: A read error is possible here, since a much larger clone lies one base away. The genes are TRBV28 and TRBJ1-2; D ambiguous. V dropped 11 bases and J dropped 3 bases, with 10 bases sitting between them. The CDR3 has 11 residues. Per the germline V gene, CDR1 is MDHEN and CDR2 is SYDVKM. CDR3 nucleotides: TGTGCCCTTGAGGGCTACTATGGCTACACCTTC. Translation gives CALEGYYGYTF.

This clonotype has just a few counts. The V call is TRBV20-1, the J call TRBJ1-3; possible D gene TRBD1, 5 bases. In germline, CDR1 is DFQATT, CDR2 SNEGSKA (reference sequence). Deletions cut 0 bases from V and 4 bases from J, with 19 bases between. The CDR3 extends over 17 amino acids. The CDR3 region is CSARDDPDQGLGNTIYF. The CDR3 DNA reads as TGCAGTGCTAGAGATGACCCGGACCAGGGCCTCGGAAACACCATATATTTT.

The sample holds many counts of this clonotype. V and J are TRBV5-1 and TRBJ2-1, with D perhaps TRBD1 (6 bases). The CDR3 is 17 residues long. CDR1 is SGHRS and CDR2 is YFSETQ in the germline V gene. The germline V and J ends were trimmed by 1 base and 0 bases, with 14 bases remaining between them. The CDR3 DNA reads TGCGCCAGCAGCTTGTGGGGTCAGGGGTCCTCCTACAATGAGCAGTTCTTC. Translated: CASSLWGQGSSYNEQFF.

This rearrangement joins TRBV11-2 to TRBJ2-1; D remains ambiguous. V was cut by 5 bases and J by 6 bases, with 5 bases left in between. Germline loops: CDR1 SGHAT, CDR2 FQNNGV. This CDR3 has 11 residues. The CDR3 nucleotides are TGTGCCAGCAGCGGCACCAATGAGCAGTTCTTC. It is translated as CASSGTNEQFF.

This clonotype was counted at least ten times. The gene calls are TRBV5-1 and TRBJ2-7; 8 bases map to TRBD1. The ends lost 0 bases at V and 5 bases at J; junction bases unmatched: 7. CDR1 and CDR2 (germline): SGHRS, YFSETQ. The CDR3 has 15 amino acids. The CDR3 here is CASSLARQGAHEQYF. The DNA for the CDR3 is TGCGCCAGCAGCTTGGCTCGGCAGGGGGCCCACGAGCAGTACTTC.

The sample holds many counts of this clonotype. This rearrangement joins TRBV5-1 to TRBJ1-4; TRBD1 is a possible D gene (6 bases). Between the trimmed V and J ends, which lost 1 base and 7 bases, there was a span of 14 bases. Germline CDR1 and CDR2: SGHRS and YFSETQ. The CDR3 is made up of 15 amino acids. CDR3 residues: CASSLTRGRGEKLFF. In DNA, the CDR3 is TGCGCCAGCAGCTTGACCAGGGGCCGTGGTGAAAAACTGTTTTTT. Full variable domain (remainder filled in from reference TRBV5-1 and TRBJ1-4): KAGVTQTPRYLIKTRGQQVTLSCSPISGHRSVSWYQQTPGQGLQFLFEYFSETQRNKGNFPGRFSGRQFSNSRSEMNVSTLELGDSALYLCASSLTRGRGEKLFFGSGTQLSVL.

This clonotype has a count of ten or more. This chain joins TRBV5-6 and TRBJ2-2, with D uncertain. Germline CDR1 SGHDT, CDR2 YYEEEE. The CDR3 covers 15 residues. Trimming shortened V by 7 bases and J by 5 bases, and 18 bases separated the two germline ends. The CDR3 spells CASRSGGLGTGELFF. The CDR3 bases are TGTGCCAGCCGCAGTGGCGGCCTGGGGACCGGGGAGCTGTTTTTT. Full variable domain (outside the CDR3, taken from reference TRBV5-6 and TRBJ2-2): DAGVTQSPTHLIKTRGQQVTLRCSPKSGHDTVSWYQQALGQGPQFIFQYYEEEERQRGNFPDRFSGHQFPNYSSELNVNALLLGDSALYLCASRSGGLGTGELFFGEGSRLTVL.

In this sample, this clonotype turned up many times. The genes are TRBV6-2 or TRBV6-3 and TRBJ2-1, with 7 bases matching TRBD2. Germline CDR1 MNHEY, CDR2 SVGEGT. V lost 3 bases, J lost 3 bases, and 8 bases stayed unmatched. The CDR3 contains 16 residues. The DNA for the CDR3 is TGTGCCAGCAGTTATTTCGGCGGGGGTTTCTACAATGAGCAGTTCTTC. Translated: CASSYFGGGFYNEQFF.

This clonotype was counted many times. The genes are TRBV12-3 or TRBV12-4 and TRBJ1-1; D uncertain. The CDR3 is made up of 11 amino acids. The V end was cut by 5 bases, the J end by 11 bases, with 12 bases between. The CDR3 sequence: CASSLTARAFF. CDR3 coding DNA: TGTGCCAGCAGTCTAACCGCGAGGGCTTTCTTT.

In this sample, this clonotype turned up many times. This sequence joins TRBV5-1 and TRBJ2-7; TRBD2 aligns across 14 bases. Germline CDR1 reads SGHRS; CDR2 reads YFSETQ. The J segment lost 6 bases and the V segment lost 6 bases, leaving 2 bases of the junction unmatched. The CDR3 consists of 13 residues. CDR3 residues: CASKGLAGAEQYF. CDR3 in DNA: TGCGCCAGCAAGGGACTAGCGGGAGCCGAGCAGTACTTC.

CDR3 sequence (DNA): TGCAGTGCTAGAGGCAGGGGTGAGGCCACTGAAGCTTTCTTT. Translating gives CSARGRGEATEAFF. The rearrangement uses TRBV20-1 and TRBJ1-1; D possibly corresponds to TRBD1 (6 bases). The CDR3 length is 14 residues. From germline, CDR1 is DFQATT and CDR2 SNEGSKA (reference sequence). V was shortened by 1 base and J by 4 bases, with 13 bases between the two germline ends.

This clonotype has ten or more counts. The genes are TRBV6-2 or TRBV6-3 and TRBJ2-6; 7 bases are shared with TRBD1. The germline gives CDR1 MNHEY, CDR2 SVGEGT. V lost 5 bases to trimming and J lost 2 bases; unmatched junction nucleotides: 6. There are 16 residues in the CDR3. The CDR3 protein is CASSRDSGTGANVLTF. The CDR3 coding sequence is TGTGCCAGCAGTCGGGACAGTGGCACTGGGGCCAACGTCCTGACTTTC.

This clonotype was seen many times. CDR3: CASSLVEGTGKNIQYF. DNA for the CDR3: TGCGCCAGCAGCTTGGTAGAAGGGACAGGGAAAAACATTCAGTACTTC. The chain employs TRBV5-1 and TRBJ2-4; 9 nucleotides agree with TRBD1. Germline V gene sequence: CDR1 SGHRS, CDR2 YFSETQ. The ends lost 0 bases at V and 4 bases at J; junction bases unmatched: 5. The CDR3 spans 16 residues.

This clonotype was counted ten times or more. This chain joins TRBV5-1 and TRBJ2-4, with 9 bases aligning to TRBD2. The CDR3 sequence is 16 residues long. V trimming: 0 bases; J trimming: 0 bases; junction bases outside the gene matches: 1. Germline assignment: CDR1 SGHRS and CDR2 YFSETQ. The CDR3 spells CASSLELAGAKNIQYF. The DNA of the CDR3 is TGCGCCAGCAGCTTGGAACTAGCGGGAGCCAAAAACATTCAGTACTTC.